Following are 19 T cell receptor beta chains from one sample sequenced in a study of blood T cells in healthy people across ages. Primers used in a second PCR of about 6 to 11 cycles were a sample-barcoded 5' primer and a J-beta primer mix. TCRdb used MiXCR to reprocess the 5' RACE reads, holding one entry per CDR3 protein. The table has 900,000 to 950,000 distinct CDR3 sequences, almost 30% seen once. These data were likewise used in another study, on T cells of mothers and their children.

Source material: blood. These TCRs come from a woman aged 40 to 49 in good health.

Turning to this clonotype: As the CDR3 is not closed by the conserved phenylalanine or tryptophan, this likely results from a read error. V and J are TRBV12-3 or TRBV12-4 and TRBJ2-4; 7 bases are a match to TRBD1. This CDR3 has 14 residues. The J segment lost 13 bases and the V segment lost 5 bases, leaving 14 bases of the junction unmatched. Written as DNA, the CDR3 is TGTGCCAGCAGTGCCGGGACAGTGTTCTACGGGCAGTACTGC. It specifies CASSAGTVFYGQYC.

This clonotype was counted ten times or more. The gene calls are TRBV25-1 and TRBJ2-7; D is ambiguous. Germline CDR1 reads MGHDK; CDR2 reads SYGVNS. Trimming removed 1 base at V and 0 bases at J, with 7 bases between. The CDR3 is 14 amino acids. CDR3 sequence (DNA): TGTGCCAGCAGTGAATTAAGGGCCTCCTACGAGCAGTACTTC. Protein: CASSELRASYEQYF.

This clonotype was seen just once. The chain employs TRBV20-1 and TRBJ1-3; 7 bases align to TRBD1. The J segment lost 4 bases and the V segment lost 7 bases, leaving 13 bases of the junction unmatched. Germline V lookup: CDR1 DFQATT, CDR2 SNEGSKA (reference sequence). The CDR3 covers 15 residues. CDR3 nucleotides: TGCAGTGTCATAGCCACAGGGGTGGGAGGAAACACCATATATTTT. This codes for CSVIATGVGGNTIYF.

V is TRBV5-1 and J is TRBJ2-7; 8 bases match TRBD1. The junction had 11 bases not matched to a gene; V was cut back by 2 bases and J by 7 bases. Germline V gene data show CDR1 as SGHRS and CDR2 as YFSETQ. The CDR3 runs 15 residues. Here the CDR3 reads CASSLTTGAGSEQYF. CDR3 nucleotide sequence: TGCGCCAGCAGCTTAACGACAGGGGCCGGTAGTGAGCAGTACTTC. Variable domain in full (rest from reference TRBV5-1 and TRBJ2-7): KAGVTQTPRYLIKTRGQQVTLSCSPISGHRSVSWYQQTPGQGLQFLFEYFSETQRNKGNFPGRFSGRQFSNSRSEMNVSTLELGDSALYLCASSLTTGAGSEQYFGPGTRLTVT.

This clonotype was observed a handful of times. V is TRBV27 and J is TRBJ2-3; D might be TRBD2 (6 bases). With 3 bases removed from V and 5 bases from J, the gap between germline ends came to 12 bases. The germline V gene encodes CDR1 MNHEY and CDR2 SMNVEV (reference sequence). This CDR3 is 14 amino acids long. In nucleotides, the CDR3 is TGTGCCAGCAGTTTCCAGACTAGAGGAGATACGCAGTATTTT. The encoded protein is CASSFQTRGDTQYF.

V is TRBV12-3 or TRBV12-4 and J is TRBJ1-5; possibly TRBD1 for D (5 bases). The V gene lost 3 bases and the J gene lost 5 bases, with 8 bases spanning the gap. The CDR3 totals 13 residues. The CDR3 here is CASSFTGDQPQHF. CDR3 DNA: TGTGCCAGCAGTTTTACAGGAGATCAGCCCCAGCATTTT.

Concerning this clonotype itself: Mismatch with germline at one junction end may stem from a read error. The V call is TRBV5-5, the J call TRBJ1-4, with 9 positions matching TRBD1. CDR3 length equals 16 residues. CDR1 is SGHKS, CDR2 YYEKEE, per germline (reference sequence). CDR3 in DNA: TGTGCCAGCAGGGCGGGACAGGGAATCGGTAATGAAAAACGGTTTTTT. Its protein is CASRAGQGIGNEKRFF.

The chain uses TRBV27 and TRBJ2-2; tentatively, D is TRBD1 (5 bases). The CDR3 is made up of 15 amino acids. CDR1 and CDR2 from the germline V gene are MNHEY and SMNVEV (reference sequence). Trimming removed 4 bases at V and 1 base at J, with 10 bases between. The CDR3 region has the DNA TGTGCCAGCAGTTGGGGCGGTGTGAACACCGGGGAGCTGTTTTTT. Residues: CASSWGGVNTGELFF.

J is TRBJ2-7 and V is TRBV19; weak D call: TRBD2 (5 bases). Near its end, the DNA agrees better with TRBJ2-5, so the J call may be wrong. This CDR3 has 16 amino acids. The germline gives CDR1 LNHDA, CDR2 SQIVND (reference sequence). CDR3 DNA sequence: TGTGCCAGTAGTATCGGGGTCTACAGAGCCCAAGAGACCCAGTACTTC. Protein product: CASSIGVYRAQETQYF.

This clonotype was observed a few times. This sequence joins TRBV10-3 and TRBJ2-5, with TRBD2 matching over 10 bases. The CDR3 is 18 amino acids. J lost 2 bases, V lost 5 bases, and 14 bases had no gene match. Germline-derived CDR1 and CDR2 are ENHRY and SYGVKD. Here the CDR3 reads CAISPGLASESLQETQYF. The DNA for the CDR3 is TGTGCCATCAGTCCGGGACTAGCGAGCGAGAGCTTACAAGAGACCCAGTACTTC.

This chain uses TRBV7-2 with TRBJ2-3; TRBD2 matches at 7 bases. Germline CDR1 and CDR2: SGHTA and FQGNSA. V was clipped by 3 bases and J by 3 bases; unmatched bases: 12. The CDR3 extends over 17 amino acids. The DNA for the CDR3 is TGTGCCAGCAGCTTTGCGTTGAGGGCGGGAGCAACAGATACGCAGTATTTT. Its protein is CASSFALRAGATDTQYF. Full variable domain (outside the CDR3, taken from reference TRBV7-2 and TRBJ2-3): GAGVSQSPSNKVTEKGKDVELRCDPISGHTALYWYRQSLGQGLEFLIYFQGNSAPDKSGLPSDRFSAERTGGSVSTLTIQRTQQEDSAVYLCASSFALRAGATDTQYFGPGTRLTVL.

This clonotype was recorded once. This chain joins TRBV10-3 and TRBJ1-4; D is possibly TRBD1 (6 bases). Germline values: CDR1 ENHRY, CDR2 SYGVKD. CDR3 length equals 15 residues. V was pared by 7 bases and J by 8 bases, with 20 bases between. CDR3 protein: CAIKGTQGSEEKLFF. The CDR3 nucleotides read TGTGCCATCAAGGGGACACAGGGTTCGGAGGAAAAACTGTTTTTT.

The J gene is TRBJ2-7, the V gene TRBV20-1; 7 bases are a match to TRBD2. This CDR3 has 15 residues. The germline CDR1 and CDR2 sequences are DFQATT and SNEGSKA (reference sequence). V lost 6 bases, J lost 7 bases, and 18 bases stayed unmatched. The CDR3 loop is CSAPPGGSSYNEQYF. The CDR3 DNA reads as TGCAGTGCCCCCCCGGGAGGTAGCTCCTACAATGAGCAGTACTTC.

The V gene is TRBV28, the J gene TRBJ1-1; 12 bases fit TRBD1. Germline V lookup: CDR1 MDHEN, CDR2 SYDVKM. Germline trimming cut 4 bases from V and 9 bases from J; bases unmatched to any gene: 12. The CDR3 extends over 16 amino acids. The CDR3 is CASSSEYSGTGGKAFF. CDR3 sequence (DNA): TGTGCCAGCAGTTCTGAATACTCCGGGACAGGGGGCAAAGCTTTCTTT.

Concerning this clonotype itself: A much larger clone sits a single nucleotide away, making a read error possible. The rearrangement joins TRBV5-4 to TRBJ1-2; unclear D gene. Germline CDR1 and CDR2: SGHNT and YYREEE (reference sequence). The CDR3 is made up of 13 amino acids. Deletions cut 1 base from V and 6 bases from J, with 10 bases between. CDR3 protein: CASSLTGNHGYTF. Here the CDR3 DNA reads TGTGCCAGCAGCTTGACGGGGAATCATGGCTACACCTTC.

This clonotype came up a few times. The V and J genes are TRBV4-1 and TRBJ2-1; D unresolved. This CDR3 is built from 16 residues. The germline gives CDR1 MGHRA, CDR2 YSYEKL. V was pared by 0 bases and J by 10 bases, with 19 bases between. The chain's CDR3 is CASSQDSPARSYEQFF. In DNA form, the CDR3 reads TGCGCCAGCAGCCAAGATAGTCCGGCCAGATCCTACGAGCAGTTCTTC.

Only a few counts were recorded for this clonotype. The gene calls are TRBV18 and TRBJ1-2, with a possible D match to TRBD1 (6 bases). The CDR3 sequence is 15 residues long. Trimming shortened V by 1 base and J by 8 bases, and 17 bases separated the two germline ends. In germline, CDR1 is KGHSH, CDR2 LQKENI. The CDR3 nucleotides read TGTGCCAGCTCACCACAGGATCCAGGGGTCGGGGGCTACACCTTC. Its translation is CASSPQDPGVGGYTF.

The chain has TRBV12-3 or TRBV12-4 and TRBJ2-7, with 11 bases fitting TRBD2. J was trimmed by 3 bases and V by 5 bases; bases with no gene match: 6. The CDR3 spans 15 residues. The CDR3 coding sequence is TGTGCCAGCAGTCCTCAGACTAGCGGGGTCTACGAGCAGTACTTC. It specifies CASSPQTSGVYEQYF.

This clonotype has more than one count but fewer than ten. The chain employs TRBV27 and TRBJ1-1, with D uncertain. Per germline, CDR1 MNHEY and CDR2 SMNVEV (reference sequence). This CDR3 spans 14 amino acids. V lost 3 bases and J 1 base, leaving 9 bases between the germline ends. This CDR3 reads CASSFGPKNTEAFF. The CDR3 DNA sequence: TGTGCCAGCAGTTTCGGGCCCAAGAACACTGAAGCTTTCTTT.